Below are 7 T cell receptor beta chains sequenced from a single sample in a study of T cell responses to AZD1222 COVID-19 vaccine. This table comes from immunoSEQ multiplex PCR, and its TCRdb copy is limited to in-frame clones, with some not included. The data hold 110,000 to 150,000 clones, with 80% to 95% observed a single time. This specimen was peripheral blood, taken on day 0 of AZD1222 vaccination. These receptor sequences come from an adult in good health.

The rearrangement links TRBV10-2 to TRBJ1-1; D is possibly TRBD1 (5 bases). CDR3 length equals 15 residues. V was trimmed by 0 bases and J by 4 bases, leaving 12 bases between them. The germline CDR1 and CDR2 sequences are WSHSY and SAAADI. The CDR3 is CASSESQGFGTEAFF. CDR3 nucleotides: TGCGCCAGCAGTGAGTCCCAGGGATTCGGCACTGAAGCTTTCTTT.

The genes are TRBV11-2 and TRBJ2-3, with 16 bases aligning to TRBD2. V dropped 4 bases and J dropped 6; count of bases not matched to a gene: 4. The germline gives CDR1 SGHAT, CDR2 FQNNGV. The CDR3 runs 16 residues. This chain's CDR3 is CASSSGTSGRVDTQYF. For the CDR3, the DNA is TGTGCCAGCAGCTCGGGGACTAGCGGGAGGGTTGATACGCAGTATTTT.

The CDR3 spells CASSFRAQYF. DNA of the CDR3: TGTGCCAGCAGCTTTCGGGCGCAGTATTTT. This chain uses TRBV7-7 with TRBJ2-3; D gene unclear. Between the trimmed V and J ends, which lost 3 bases and 10 bases, there was a span of 5 bases. The CDR3 runs 10 residues. Germline CDR1 reads SSHAT; CDR2 reads FNYEAQ (reference sequence).

The chain carries TRBV28 and TRBJ1-4, with D uncertain. The V gene lost 7 bases and the J gene lost 5 bases, with 11 bases spanning the gap. The CDR3 consists of 13 residues. CDR1 and CDR2 (germline): MDHEN, SYDVKM. The DNA for the CDR3 is TGTGCCAGCATGGATTCCTCCAATGAAAAACTGTTTTTT. Translation gives CASMDSSNEKLFF.

This chain's CDR3 is CASSEGLGRNYGYTF. CDR3 bases: TGTGCCAGCAGTGAAGGGTTGGGGCGGAACTATGGCTACACCTTC. This rearrangement joins TRBV6-1 to TRBJ1-2; weak D call: TRBD1 (5 bases). Trimming removed 1 base from V and 2 bases from J, with 11 bases in between. Germline assignment: CDR1 MNHNS and CDR2 SASEGT. This CDR3 region has 15 residues.

This clone was seen just once. The gene calls are TRBV19 and TRBJ1-2; tentatively, D is TRBD1 (5 bases). Germline CDR1 reads LNHDA; CDR2 reads SQIVND (reference sequence). This CDR3 spans 20 amino acids. Trimming cost V 5 bases and J 4 bases, with 32 bases left between them. The DNA of the CDR3 is TGTGCCAGTAGTTCAAGGGCAGGGAGCCCTAGCCGCGAAGGGGCCTATGGCTACACCTTC. Protein: CASSSRAGSPSREGAYGYTF.

This chain joins TRBV2 and TRBJ2-1; D remains ambiguous. Germline loops: CDR1 SNHLY, CDR2 FYNNEI. This CDR3 is built from 12 residues. V gave up 10 bases and J gave up 7 bases, with 14 bases separating them. CDR3 bases: TGTGCCACCTTTGGGTTCAGAAATGAGCAGTTCTTC. This encodes CATFGFRNEQFF.